Shown below are 17 T cell receptor beta chains from a single sample sequenced in a study of T cell repertoires in cytomegalovirus infection. TCRdb independently ran MiXCR on the reads; one entry per CDR3 protein. The sample holds 600,000 to 800,000 distinct CDR3 sequences, approximately 25% seen once. Sample: CD8+ T cells from PBMCs. The receptors originated from a human donor in good health (CMV status not recorded). Some clones in this sample may be carry-over from other donors' samples.

The gene calls are TRBV20-1 and TRBJ2-1; D possibly uses TRBD1 or TRBD2 (5 bases each). The CDR3 has 19 amino acids. Germline V gene data show CDR1 as DFQATT and CDR2 as SNEGSKA (reference sequence). V gave up 5 bases and J gave up 3 bases, with 29 bases separating them. This chain's CDR3 is CSAPLGRSFTGRNYNEQFF. Here the CDR3 DNA reads TGCAGTGCTCCCCTGGGACGTAGTTTCACAGGAAGAAACTACAATGAGCAGTTCTTC.

V is TRBV29-1 and J is TRBJ2-7; D may be TRBD1 (5 bases). V was pared by 5 bases and J by 3 bases, with 8 bases between. Germline V gene data show CDR1 as SQVTM and CDR2 as ANQGSEA. The CDR3 spans 11 residues. CDR3 sequence reads: CSVLQDYEQYV. The CDR3 bases are TGCAGCGTTTTACAGGACTACGAGCAGTACGTC.

This clonotype was seen at least ten times. The chain is built from TRBV7-2 and TRBJ2-7; D could derive from TRBD1 or TRBD2 (5 bases each). In germline, CDR1 is SGHTA, CDR2 FQGNSA. CDR3 length: 14 residues. V was trimmed by 1 base and J by 2 bases, leaving 9 bases between them. The CDR3 sequence: CASSLDGATYEQYV. The CDR3 DNA is TGTGCCAGCAGCTTAGACGGGGCCACCTACGAGCAGTACGTC.

This clonotype was observed at least ten times. The V and J genes are TRBV7-9 and TRBJ2-7; 8 nucleotides agree with TRBD1. This CDR3 contains 14 residues. J gave up 4 bases and V 4 bases, and 6 bases lay outside the gene matches. Germline CDR1 and CDR2: SEHNR and FQNEAQ (reference sequence). The CDR3 DNA is TGTGCCAGCAGCTCCGGACAGGGAGAGTACGAGCAGTACTTC. Translation: CASSSGQGEYEQYF. Based on the CDR3 plus reference TRBV7-9 and TRBJ2-7, the full variable domain is DTGVSQNPRHKITKRGQNVTFRCDPISEHNRLYWYRQTLGQGPEFLTYFQNEAQLEKSRLLSDRFSAERPKGSFSTLEIQRTEQGDSAMYLCASSSGQGEYEQYFGPGTRLTVT.

Concerning this clonotype: A much larger clone is a single base away; this may be a read error. The CDR3 nucleotides read TGTGCCAGCAGCTTCGGGGGGGCCTCAGATACGCAGTATTTT. Its protein is CASSFGGASDTQYF. The V and J genes are TRBV13 and TRBJ2-3, with 8 bases matching TRBD2. Germline values: CDR1 PRHDT, CDR2 FYEKMQ (reference sequence). The V gene end was trimmed by 3 bases and the J gene end by 4 bases; junction bases not matched to a gene: 3. The CDR3 has 14 residues.

This clonotype appeared many times. The V and J genes are TRBV28 and TRBJ1-2; D is unclear. CDR3 length equals 14 residues. CDR1 and CDR2 (germline): MDHEN, SYDVKM. Trimming removed 3 bases from V and 7 bases from J, with 15 bases in between. CDR3 loop: CASSLWEVRGGYTF. CDR3 bases: TGTGCCAGCAGTTTGTGGGAGGTGCGAGGTGGCTACACCTTC.

This clonotype was counted ten times or more. This chain links TRBV19 with TRBJ2-7, with 9 nucleotides matching TRBD1. The CDR3 length is 16 residues. With 4 bases clipped from V and 4 bases from J, the junction kept 11 bases outside the gene matches. CDR1 is LNHDA and CDR2 is SQIVND in the germline V gene (reference sequence). In nucleotides, the CDR3 is TGTGCCAGTAGTAATTTACAGGGGGCTCATCGATACGAGCAGTACTTC. Encoded protein: CASSNLQGAHRYEQYF. Drawing the rest from reference TRBV19 and TRBJ2-7, the complete variable domain is DGGITQSPKYLFRKEGQNVTLSCEQNLNHDAMYWYRQDPGQGLRLIYYSQIVNDFQKGDIAEGYSVSREKKESFPLTVTSAQKNPTAFYLCASSNLQGAHRYEQYFGPGTRLTVT.

CDR3 residues: CASSYTGFGNTIYF. In nucleotides, the CDR3 is TGTGCCAGCAGTTACACAGGGTTTGGAAACACCATATATTTT. The chain carries TRBV12-3 or TRBV12-4 and TRBJ1-3, with a tentative D call TRBD1 (6 bases). This CDR3 region has 14 residues. Trimming took off 4 bases at V and 3 bases at J, with 10 bases between the two ends.

The table lists this clonotype with a few counts. The chain carries TRBV2 and TRBJ2-2; D might be TRBD1 (5 bases). Germline V gives CDR1 SNHLY, CDR2 FYNNEI. CDR3 length equals 13 residues. V lost 8 bases and J lost 2, with 9 bases in between. The CDR3 DNA sequence: TGTGCCAGCCCTGACAGAAACACCGGGGAGCTGTTTTTT. Protein: CASPDRNTGELFF.

This clonotype was counted between two and nine times. The chain joins TRBV12-3 or TRBV12-4 to TRBJ2-5; 8 nucleotides align to TRBD1. The CDR3 runs 15 residues. V lost 7 bases, J lost 2 bases, and 9 bases stayed unmatched. In DNA, the CDR3 is TGTGCCAGCACCGCAGGACAGGGCTTTCAAGAGACCCAGTACTTC. As protein: CASTAGQGFQETQYF.

This clonotype was seen ten or more times. V gene TRBV7-2 combines with J gene TRBJ1-4; 8 nucleotides align to TRBD1. With V trimmed by 4 bases and J by 6 bases, 13 bases remained unmatched. This CDR3 region has 17 residues. The V gene's germline CDR1 is SGHTA and CDR2 FQGNSA. CDR3 protein: CASSSPGQATKYEKLFF. The CDR3 DNA sequence: TGTGCCAGCAGCTCACCGGGACAGGCGACTAAATATGAAAAACTGTTTTTT.

This clonotype showed up many times. The V gene is TRBV7-2, the J gene TRBJ2-7; TRBD2 aligns across 8 bases. The junction had 11 bases not matched to a gene; V was cut back by 6 bases and J by 7 bases. Germline CDR1 reads SGHTA; CDR2 reads FQGNSA. This CDR3 has 14 residues. The CDR3 region is CASSFSGALREQYF. As DNA, the CDR3 is TGTGCCAGCAGTTTTAGCGGGGCTCTCCGGGAGCAGTACTTC.

The gene calls are TRBV28 and TRBJ2-5; D is perhaps TRBD1 (6 bases). The CDR3 has 15 amino acids. Germline V lookup: CDR1 MDHEN, CDR2 SYDVKM. V lost 6 bases to trimming and J lost 4 bases, with 18 bases between them. The CDR3 reads CASSLVQGYGETQYF. CDR3 in DNA: TGTGCCAGCAGCCTAGTTCAGGGGTACGGAGAGACCCAGTACTTC.

The genes are TRBV9 and TRBJ2-1; TRBD2 aligns across 7 bases. Unmatched junction bases numbered 5, after V lost 1 base and J lost 10 bases. Germline loops: CDR1 SGDLS, CDR2 YYNGEE. The CDR3 loop spans 13 amino acids. CDR3 coding DNA: TGTGCCAGCAGCGTAAGGGAGGGCGGAGAGCAGTTCTTC. Its protein is CASSVREGGEQFF. The whole variable domain, filled in from reference TRBV9 and TRBJ2-1, reads DSGVTQTPKHLITATGQRVTLRCSPRSGDLSVYWYQQSLDQGLQFLIQYYNGEERAKGNILERFSAQQFPDLHSELNLSSLELGDSALYFCASSVREGGEQFFGPGTRLTVL.

This sequence joins TRBV12-3 or TRBV12-4 and TRBJ1-1; D is uncertain. The length of the CDR3 is 13 residues. V was clipped by 1 base and J by 6 bases, with 9 bases between them. The CDR3 region is CASSLGVSAEAFF. In nucleotides, the CDR3 is TGTGCCAGCAGTTTAGGCGTTAGCGCTGAAGCTTTCTTT.

This clonotype was observed a handful of times. The chain uses TRBV6-6 and TRBJ2-4; TRBD1 or TRBD2 may be the D gene (7 bases each). There are 20 residues in the CDR3. CDR1 and CDR2 (germline): MNHNY, SVGAGI (reference sequence). V was trimmed by 0 bases and J by 0 bases, leaving 21 bases between them. The CDR3 sequence is CASSYSSLGRGGLAKNIQYF. For the CDR3, the DNA is TGTGCCAGCAGTTACTCGAGTCTGGGCAGGGGGGGCCTAGCCAAAAACATTCAGTACTTC.

In its sample, this clonotype was seen many times. The rearrangement joins TRBV7-2 to TRBJ2-3; the match to TRBD2 covers 8 bases. With 5 bases clipped from V and 3 bases from J, the junction kept 10 bases outside the gene matches. The CDR3 extends over 16 amino acids. The germline CDR1 and CDR2 sequences are SGHTA and FQGNSA. CDR3 DNA: TGTGCCAGCAGCCCTGCGGTAGCGGGGCAAACAGATACGCAGTATTTT. Its translation: CASSPAVAGQTDTQYF.